Here is one T cell receptor beta chain with its context. This CDR3 has 14 amino acids. J gave up 4 bases and V 7 bases, and 6 bases lay outside the gene matches. The germline V gene encodes CDR1 LNHDA and CDR2 SQIVND (reference sequence). The data originate from a study of CD8 T cells in Susac syndrome. RNA totalling roughly 0.45 to 1 ug underwent reverse transcription with random hexamers. MiXCR, applied by TCRdb to the immunoSEQ multiplex PCR reads, yields one record per CDR3 protein. The data show around 62,000 distinct CDR3 sequences, more than 80% seen once. The sample comprised CD8+ T cells from PBMCs. V gene TRBV19 combines with J gene TRBJ2-7, with 11 bases matching TRBD1. This clonotype originated in a human donor in good health. CDR3 loop: CASTPGTGGYEQYF. CDR3 DNA sequence: TGTGCCAGTACCCCAGGGACAGGGGGTTACGAGCAGTACTTC. Filled out from reference TRBV19 and TRBJ2-7, the complete variable domain reads DGGITQSPKYLFRKEGQNVTLSCEQNLNHDAMYWYRQDPGQGLRLIYYSQIVNDFQKGDIAEGYSVSREKKESFPLTVTSAQKNPTAFYLCASTPGTGGYEQYFGPGTRLTVT.